The clone carrying this TCR beta chain was counted a few times. Its antigen remains unidentified. TCRdb itself ran the 5' RACE reads through MiXCR, one entry per CDR3 protein. Of approximately 450,000 distinct CDR3 sequences listed, roughly a sixth were seen once; the top ten hold roughly a sixth. The data are from a study of T cells after yellow fever vaccination. On the study more broadly: SMART-Seq v4 Ultra Low Input prepared the low-cell-number fractions. Whole-study findings and limits: A weaker but faster secondary response was observed, peaking on day 5 versus 15.

This clonotype was sampled from a young man who received the YFV17D yellow fever vaccine. The sample consisted of PBMCs, taken before the yellow fever booster vaccination.

The CDR3 here is CASTRTGPSYNEQFF. The CDR3, as DNA: TGCGCCAGCACCCGGACAGGCCCGTCCTACAATGAGCAGTTCTTC. The chain is built from TRBV5-1 and TRBJ2-1; 7 bases fit TRBD1. The V gene end was trimmed by 6 bases and the J gene end by 1 base; junction bases not matched to a gene: 7. CDR3 length: 15 amino acids. In germline, CDR1 is SGHRS, CDR2 YFSETQ.